The rows below give T cell receptor beta chains drawn from one sample of a study of CD8 T cells in Susac syndrome. MiXCR, applied by TCRdb to the immunoSEQ multiplex PCR reads, yields one record per CDR3 protein. The sample lists 50,000 to 65,000 distinct CDR3 sequences; more than 90% were seen once. What was sequenced was CD8+ T cells from PBMCs. Source of these receptors: a human donor in good health. Each CDR3 is given with its conserved first and last residue. Each record gives: J gene, D gene, V gene, clone size, CDR3 DNA, CDR3 protein. A D gene is named only where the DNA matches it firmly. Only part of the rows carry a size: once, few, many, or a class if the clone is expanded.

>TRBJ1-1|TRBD1|TRBV29-1|NA
TGCAGCGCAGACAGGGATTGGAGTGAAGCTTTCTTT
CSADRDWSEAFF
>TRBJ2-2|TRBD2|TRBV27|NA
TGTGCCAGCAGCCACCGGACTAGCGGGGCCCAGGGGTGGGAGCTGTTTTTT
CASSHRTSGAQGWELFF
>TRBJ2-3|NA|TRBV4-1|NA
TGCGCCAGCACCTCACGAGGGACAGATACGCAGTATTTT
CASTSRGTDTQYF
>TRBJ2-3|NA|TRBV12-3/TRBV12-4|NA
TGTGCCATCTGTGCGGGGGCCTACACAGATACGCAGTATTTT
CAICAGAYTDTQYF
>TRBJ1-1|NA|TRBV12-3/TRBV12-4|NA
TGTGCCAGCAGTTTAGTTCGACAGACTTACACTGAAGCTTTCTTT
CASSLVRQTYTEAFF
>TRBJ1-5|NA|TRBV25-1|NA
TGTGCCAGCAGCCCGGCGGGCAGCTATAGCAATCAGCCCCAGCATTTT
CASSPAGSYSNQPQHF
>TRBJ1-5|NA|TRBV19|once
TGTGCCAGTAGTAGGAGAGGGGATCTCGATCAGCCCCAGCATTTT
CASSRRGDLDQPQHF
>TRBJ2-5|TRBD1|TRBV20-1|NA
TGCAGTGCTAGAGGGACGGGACAGCAAGAGACCCAGTACTTC
CSARGTGQQETQYF
>TRBJ2-3|NA|TRBV12-3/TRBV12-4|NA
TGTGCCAGCAGCTTGGCGGTCCTCCCGGATACGCAGTATTTT
CASSLAVLPDTQYF
>TRBJ1-4|NA|TRBV4-3|NA
TGCGCCAGCAGCCAAGTATGGACAGCTGGTGAAAAACTGTTTTTT
CASSQVWTAGEKLFF
>TRBJ1-2|NA|TRBV13|NA
TGTGCCAGCAGCTTAGGATGGGACCTGGGCTATGGCTACACCTTC
CASSLGWDLGYGYTF
>TRBJ1-2|TRBD1|TRBV13|NA
TGTGCCAGCAGGGCAGGGGGCGAAGGAATCTATGGCTACACCTTC
CASRAGGEGIYGYTF
>TRBJ1-5|TRBD1|TRBV7-2|NA
TGTGCCAGCAGATTAACAGGGGATCAGCCCCAGCATTTT
CASRLTGDQPQHF
>TRBJ1-4|NA|TRBV19|once
TGTGCCAGTAGACCTTGGACGGCTACCAATGAAAAACTGTTTTTT
CASRPWTATNEKLFF
>TRBJ2-3|NA|TRBV29-1|NA
TGCAGCGTTGTGGTGGGGGTCACAGATACGCAGTATTTT
CSVVVGVTDTQYF
>TRBJ2-5|NA|TRBV7-6|NA
TGTGCCAGCAGCGGGGGACCCCGGGCCCTAGAGACCCAGTACTTC
CASSGGPRALETQYF
>TRBJ1-6|NA|TRBV5-1|NA
TGCGCCAGCAGCTTGGAGGGGATTAGCTCCTATAATTCACCCCTCCACTTT
CASSLEGISSYNSPLHF
>TRBJ2-7|NA|TRBV2|NA
TGTGCCAGCAGTTCGCGTGGGCCCAACTACGAGCAGTACTTC
CASSSRGPNYEQYF
>TRBJ2-2|TRBD2|TRBV11-1|NA
TGTGCCAGCAGCCAAAGCCGCGGTACTAGCGGGGGGGCTCGCACCGGGGAGCTGTTTTTT
CASSQSRGTSGGARTGELFF
>TRBJ2-5|TRBD1|TRBV2|NA
TGTGCCAGCAGTGAAGCGCTCGAGGGGGCCGGGGAGACCCAGTACTTC
CASSEALEGAGETQYF
>TRBJ1-6|TRBD1|TRBV7-2|NA
TGTGCCAGCAGCTTAGCAGGGGGACAGATTTCACCCCTCCACTTT
CASSLAGGQISPLHF
>TRBJ2-1|TRBD1|TRBV5-1|NA
TGCGCCAGCAGCTTGGAGGGGGCAGGGTATGAGCAGTTCTTC
CASSLEGAGYEQFF
>TRBJ1-2|NA|TRBV20-1|NA
TGCAGTGCTAGAGATCACGCGGGGCGCGTATATGGCTACACCTTC
CSARDHAGRVYGYTF
>TRBJ2-1|NA|TRBV9|NA
TGTGCCAGCAGCGTAGGGGGGTCCTACAATGAGCAGTTCTTC
CASSVGGSYNEQFF
>TRBJ2-7|TRBD1|TRBV19|once
TGTGCCAGTAGTATCGGCAGGGGGACCTACGAGCAGTACTTC
CASSIGRGTYEQYF
>TRBJ2-1|NA|TRBV5-6|NA
TGTGCCAGCAGCTCTACACCTAGCGCCTCCTACAATGAGCAGTTCTTC
CASSSTPSASYNEQFF
>TRBJ1-5|TRBD1|TRBV12-3/TRBV12-4|NA
TGTGCCAGCAGTCCCGGACAGGGGAGAGGGTATAGCAATCAGCCCCAGCATTTT
CASSPGQGRGYSNQPQHF
>TRBJ2-1|NA|TRBV27|NA
TGTGCCACCACCGGGGGCCTACGACCCTACAATGAGCAGTTCTTC
CATTGGLRPYNEQFF